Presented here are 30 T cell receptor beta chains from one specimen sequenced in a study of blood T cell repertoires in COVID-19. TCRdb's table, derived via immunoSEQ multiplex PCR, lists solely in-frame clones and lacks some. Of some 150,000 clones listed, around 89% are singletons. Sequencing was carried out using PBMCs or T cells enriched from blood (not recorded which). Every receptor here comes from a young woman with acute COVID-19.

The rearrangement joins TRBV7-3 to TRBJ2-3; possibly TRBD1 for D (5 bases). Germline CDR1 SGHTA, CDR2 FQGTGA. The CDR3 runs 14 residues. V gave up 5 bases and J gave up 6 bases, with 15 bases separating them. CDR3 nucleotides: TGTGCCAGCAGCGCACGTGACAGCGAGGATACGCAGTATTTT. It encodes CASSARDSEDTQYF.

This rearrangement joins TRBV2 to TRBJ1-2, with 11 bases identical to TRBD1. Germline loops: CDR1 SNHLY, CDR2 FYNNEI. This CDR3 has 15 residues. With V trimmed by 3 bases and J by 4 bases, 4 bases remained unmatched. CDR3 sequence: CASSDGQGAIYGYTF. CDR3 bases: TGTGCCAGCAGTGACGGACAGGGGGCGATCTATGGCTACACCTTC.

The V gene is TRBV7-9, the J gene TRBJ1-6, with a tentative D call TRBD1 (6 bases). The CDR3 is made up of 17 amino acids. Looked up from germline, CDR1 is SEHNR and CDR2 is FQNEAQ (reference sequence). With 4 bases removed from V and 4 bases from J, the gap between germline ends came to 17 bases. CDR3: CASSSDQGIGYNSPLHF. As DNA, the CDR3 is TGTGCCAGCAGCTCGGACCAGGGGATAGGGTATAATTCACCCCTCCACTTT.

The CDR3 protein is CASSPDSVRDSPLHF. As DNA, the CDR3 is TGTGCCAGCAGCCCGGACAGCGTCCGGGATTCACCCCTCCACTTT. The J gene is TRBJ1-6, the V gene TRBV6-5; maybe TRBD1 (6 bases). V gave up 6 bases and J gave up 8 bases, with 17 bases separating them. The CDR3 is 15 amino acids. Germline loops: CDR1 MNHEY, CDR2 SVGAGI.

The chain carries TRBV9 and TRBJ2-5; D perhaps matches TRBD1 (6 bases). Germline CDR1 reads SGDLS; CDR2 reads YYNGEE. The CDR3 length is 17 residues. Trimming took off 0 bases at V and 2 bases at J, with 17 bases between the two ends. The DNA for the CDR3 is TGTGCCAGCAGCGTAGGGACCCCGGGACACCGGCAAGAGACCCAGTACTTC. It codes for CASSVGTPGHRQETQYF.

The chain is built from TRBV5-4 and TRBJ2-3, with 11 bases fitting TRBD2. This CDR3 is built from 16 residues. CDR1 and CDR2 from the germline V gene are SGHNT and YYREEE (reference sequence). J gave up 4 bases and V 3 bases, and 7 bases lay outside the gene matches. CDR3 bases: TGTGCCAGCAGCTCATTTATAGCGGGAGGGCCAGATACGCAGTATTTT. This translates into CASSSFIAGGPDTQYF.

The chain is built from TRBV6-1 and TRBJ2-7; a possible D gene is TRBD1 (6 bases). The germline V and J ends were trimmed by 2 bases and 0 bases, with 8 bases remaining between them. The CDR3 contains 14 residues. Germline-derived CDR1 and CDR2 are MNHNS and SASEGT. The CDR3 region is CASSEQGTSYEQYF. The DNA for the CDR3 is TGTGCCAGCAGTGAACAGGGGACCTCCTACGAGCAGTACTTC.

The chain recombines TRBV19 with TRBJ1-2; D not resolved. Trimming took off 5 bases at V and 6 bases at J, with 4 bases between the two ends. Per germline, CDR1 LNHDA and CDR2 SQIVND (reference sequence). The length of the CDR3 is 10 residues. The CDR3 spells CASSRDGYTF. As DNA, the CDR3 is TGTGCCAGTAGTCGGGATGGCTACACCTTC.

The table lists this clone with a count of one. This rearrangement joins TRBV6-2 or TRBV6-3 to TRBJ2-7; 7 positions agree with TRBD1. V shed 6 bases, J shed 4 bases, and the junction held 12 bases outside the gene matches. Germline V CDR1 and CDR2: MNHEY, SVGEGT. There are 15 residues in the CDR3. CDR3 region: CASSLGQAWVYEQYF. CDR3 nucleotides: TGTGCCAGCAGCCTCGGACAGGCTTGGGTATACGAGCAGTACTTC.

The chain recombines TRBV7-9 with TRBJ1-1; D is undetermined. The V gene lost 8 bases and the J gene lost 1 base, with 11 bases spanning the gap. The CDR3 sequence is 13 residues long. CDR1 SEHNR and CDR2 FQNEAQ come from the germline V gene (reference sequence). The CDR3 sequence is CASGQQTNTEAFF. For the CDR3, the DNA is TGTGCCAGCGGTCAACAGACGAACACTGAAGCTTTCTTT.

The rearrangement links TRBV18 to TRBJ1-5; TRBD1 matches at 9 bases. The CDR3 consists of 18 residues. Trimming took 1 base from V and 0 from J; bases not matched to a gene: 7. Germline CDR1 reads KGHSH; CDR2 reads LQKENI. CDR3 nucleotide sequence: TGTGCCAGCTCACCACAACGACAGGGGGGCTATAGCAATCAGCCCCAGCATTTT. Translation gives CASSPQRQGGYSNQPQHF.

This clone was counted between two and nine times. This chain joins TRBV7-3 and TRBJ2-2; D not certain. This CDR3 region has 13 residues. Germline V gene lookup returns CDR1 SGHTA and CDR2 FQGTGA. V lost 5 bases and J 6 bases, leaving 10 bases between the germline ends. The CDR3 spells CASSPRSPGELFF. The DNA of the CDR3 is TGTGCCAGCAGCCCAAGGAGCCCCGGGGAGCTGTTTTTT.

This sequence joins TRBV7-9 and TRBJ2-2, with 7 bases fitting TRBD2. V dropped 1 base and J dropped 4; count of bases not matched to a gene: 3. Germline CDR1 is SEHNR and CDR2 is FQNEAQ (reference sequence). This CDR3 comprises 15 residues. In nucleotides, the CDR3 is TGTGCCAGCAGCTTAGAGCCTAGCGGCACCGGGGAGCTGTTTTTT. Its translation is CASSLEPSGTGELFF.

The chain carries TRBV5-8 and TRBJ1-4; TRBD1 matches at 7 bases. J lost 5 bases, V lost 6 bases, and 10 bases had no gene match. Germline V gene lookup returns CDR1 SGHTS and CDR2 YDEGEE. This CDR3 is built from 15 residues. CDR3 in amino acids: CASMLRGTVNEKLFF. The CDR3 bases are TGTGCCAGCATGTTGCGCGGGACAGTAAATGAAAAACTGTTTTTT. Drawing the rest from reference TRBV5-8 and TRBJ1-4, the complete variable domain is EAGVTQSPTHLIKTRGQQATLRCSPISGHTSVYWYQQALGLGLQFLLWYDEGEERNRGNFPPRFSGRQFPNYSSELNVNALELEDSALYLCASMLRGTVNEKLFFGSGTQLSVL.

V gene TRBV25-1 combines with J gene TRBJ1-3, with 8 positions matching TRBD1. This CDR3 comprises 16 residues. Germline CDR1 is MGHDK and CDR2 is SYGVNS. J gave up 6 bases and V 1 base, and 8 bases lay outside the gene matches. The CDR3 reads CASSEFGAGGENTIYF. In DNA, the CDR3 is TGTGCCAGCAGTGAATTTGGGGCAGGGGGCGAAAACACCATATATTTT.

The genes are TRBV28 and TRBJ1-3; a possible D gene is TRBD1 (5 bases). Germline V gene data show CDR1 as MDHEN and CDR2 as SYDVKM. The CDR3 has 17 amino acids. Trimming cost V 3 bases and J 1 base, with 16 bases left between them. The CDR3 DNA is TGTGCCAGCAGTTTTCTCAGGGATGAGTATTCTGGAAACACCATATATTTT. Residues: CASSFLRDEYSGNTIYF.

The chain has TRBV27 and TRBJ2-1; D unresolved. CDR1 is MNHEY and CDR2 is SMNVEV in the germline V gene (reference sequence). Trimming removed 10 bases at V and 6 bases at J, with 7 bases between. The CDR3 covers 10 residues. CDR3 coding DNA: TGTGCCATCCCGGTCAATGAGCAGTTCTTC. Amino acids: CAIPVNEQFF.

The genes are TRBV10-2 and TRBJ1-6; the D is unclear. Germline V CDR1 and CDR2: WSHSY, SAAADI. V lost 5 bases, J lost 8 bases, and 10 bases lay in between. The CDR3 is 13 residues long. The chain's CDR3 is CASSPQVYSPLHF. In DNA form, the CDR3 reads TGCGCCAGCAGTCCCCAGGTCTATTCACCCCTCCACTTT.

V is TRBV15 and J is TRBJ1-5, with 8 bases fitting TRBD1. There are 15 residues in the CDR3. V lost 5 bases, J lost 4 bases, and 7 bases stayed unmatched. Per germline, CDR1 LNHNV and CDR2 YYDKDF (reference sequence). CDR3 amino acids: CATSPRQGPNQPQHF. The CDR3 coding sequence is TGTGCCACCAGCCCCCGACAGGGGCCGAATCAGCCCCAGCATTTT.

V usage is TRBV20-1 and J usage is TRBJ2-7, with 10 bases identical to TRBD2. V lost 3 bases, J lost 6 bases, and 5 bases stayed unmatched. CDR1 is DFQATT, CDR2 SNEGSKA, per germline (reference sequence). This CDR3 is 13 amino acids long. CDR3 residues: CSASDSGRPEQYF. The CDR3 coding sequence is TGCAGTGCTAGTGATAGCGGGAGGCCCGAGCAGTACTTC.

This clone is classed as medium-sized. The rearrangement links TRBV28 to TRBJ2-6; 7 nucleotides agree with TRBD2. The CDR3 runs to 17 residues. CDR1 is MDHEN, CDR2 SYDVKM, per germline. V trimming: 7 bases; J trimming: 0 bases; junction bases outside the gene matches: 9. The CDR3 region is CASTTMTSSSGANVLTF. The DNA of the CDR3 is TGTGCCAGCACCACTATGACTAGCTCCTCTGGGGCCAACGTCCTGACTTTC.

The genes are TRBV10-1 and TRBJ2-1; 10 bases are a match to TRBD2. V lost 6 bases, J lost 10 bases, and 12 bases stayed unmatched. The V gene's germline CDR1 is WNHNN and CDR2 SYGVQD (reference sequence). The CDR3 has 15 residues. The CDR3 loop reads CASSRLEREGKEQFF. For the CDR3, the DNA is TGCGCCAGCAGCCGGCTTGAGCGGGAGGGGAAGGAGCAGTTCTTC.

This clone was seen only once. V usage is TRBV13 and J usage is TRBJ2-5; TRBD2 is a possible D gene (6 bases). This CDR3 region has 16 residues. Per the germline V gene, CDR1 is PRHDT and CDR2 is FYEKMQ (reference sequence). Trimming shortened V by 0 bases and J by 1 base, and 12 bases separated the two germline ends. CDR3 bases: TGTGCCAGCAGCTTAGGGGGGGGAGTCCTCCAAGAGACCCAGTACTTC. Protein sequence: CASSLGGGVLQETQYF.

CDR3 bases: TGCAGCGTTGAAGGCAGGGGGCAGGGCGAGCAGTACTTC. It is translated as CSVEGRGQGEQYF. The chain is built from TRBV29-1 and TRBJ2-7; 8 bases line up with TRBD1. The CDR3 totals 13 residues. With V trimmed by 1 base and J by 6 bases, 5 bases remained unmatched. CDR1 is SQVTM and CDR2 is ANQGSEA in the germline V gene.

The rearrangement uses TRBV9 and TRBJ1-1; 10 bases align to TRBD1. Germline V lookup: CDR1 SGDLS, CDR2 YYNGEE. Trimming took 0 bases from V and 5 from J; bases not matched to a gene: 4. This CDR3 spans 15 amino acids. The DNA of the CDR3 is TGTGCCAGCAGCGTAGGGGGACAGGGGTGGACTGAAGCTTTCTTT. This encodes CASSVGGQGWTEAFF.

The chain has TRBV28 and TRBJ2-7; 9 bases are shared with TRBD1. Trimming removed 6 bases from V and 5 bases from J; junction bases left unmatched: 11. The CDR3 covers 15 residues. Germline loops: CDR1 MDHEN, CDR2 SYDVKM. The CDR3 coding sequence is TGTGCCAGCAGCCGAACCGGGACAGGGAGCGACGAGCAGTACTTC. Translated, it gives CASSRTGTGSDEQYF.

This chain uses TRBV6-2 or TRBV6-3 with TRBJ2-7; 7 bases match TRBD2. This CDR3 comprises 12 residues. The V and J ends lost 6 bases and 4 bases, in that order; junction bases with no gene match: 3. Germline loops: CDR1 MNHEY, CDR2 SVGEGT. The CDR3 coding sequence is TGTGCCAGCAGCACACTAGCGTACGAGCAGTACTTC. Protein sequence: CASSTLAYEQYF.

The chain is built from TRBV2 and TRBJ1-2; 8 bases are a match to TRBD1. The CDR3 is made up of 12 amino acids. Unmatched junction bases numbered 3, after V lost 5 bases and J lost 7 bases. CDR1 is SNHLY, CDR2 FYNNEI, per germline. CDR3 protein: CASSWTGSGYTF. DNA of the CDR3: TGTGCCAGCAGTTGGACAGGGTCTGGCTACACCTTC.

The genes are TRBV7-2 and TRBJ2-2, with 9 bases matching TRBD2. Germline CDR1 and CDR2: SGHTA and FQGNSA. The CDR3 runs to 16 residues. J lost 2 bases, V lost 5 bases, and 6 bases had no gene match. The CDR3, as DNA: TGTGCCAGCAGCCTCGGACTAGCGTTCAACACCGGGGAGCTGTTTTTT. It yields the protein CASSLGLAFNTGELFF.

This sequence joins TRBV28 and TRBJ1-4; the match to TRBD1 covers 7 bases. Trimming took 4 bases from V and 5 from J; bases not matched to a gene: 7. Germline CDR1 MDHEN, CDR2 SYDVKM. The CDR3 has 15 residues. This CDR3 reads CASSSPGQRNEKLFF. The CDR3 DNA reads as TGTGCCAGCAGTTCTCCGGGACAGAGAAATGAAAAACTGTTTTTT.